This TCR beta chain was sequenced in a study of shared clonotypes between healthy human individuals. Background on the study: Samples came from two female and a few male donors aged 18 to 49.

Germline V gene sequence: CDR1 SNHLY, CDR2 FYNNEI. Trimming removed 6 bases from V and 2 bases from J, with 7 bases in between. The CDR3 runs 12 residues. Measured with immunoSEQ multiplex PCR; TCRdb has only the in-frame clones, and not every one. Here the sample spans millions of clones, roughly 91% being singletons. On this clone itself: Antigen unknown.

Study-wide results and caveats: Generally, naive subsets came out with larger estimated richness than memory subsets. Few donors restricted represented genetic and exposure-history diversity.

Naive CD8 isolation took CD45RO-negative cells positively selected for CCR7 and excluded terminally differentiated effector memory CD45RA+ cells. The sample was naive CD8+ T cells from PBMCs. This sequence originates from a man in his late teens or twenties in good health. Some clones in this sample may be carry-over from other donors' samples. V is TRBV2 and J is TRBJ1-1; D is uncertain. The DNA of the CDR3 is TGTGCCAGCAGAGTGTCCAACACTGAAGCTTTCTTT. The encoded protein is CASRVSNTEAFF. Full variable domain (rest looked up from reference TRBV2 and TRBJ1-1): EPEVTQTPSHQVTQMGQEVILRCVPISNHLYFYWYRQILGQKVEFLVSFYNNEISEKSEIFDDQFSVERPDGSNFTLKIRSTKLEDSAMYFCASRVSNTEAFFGQGTRLTVV.